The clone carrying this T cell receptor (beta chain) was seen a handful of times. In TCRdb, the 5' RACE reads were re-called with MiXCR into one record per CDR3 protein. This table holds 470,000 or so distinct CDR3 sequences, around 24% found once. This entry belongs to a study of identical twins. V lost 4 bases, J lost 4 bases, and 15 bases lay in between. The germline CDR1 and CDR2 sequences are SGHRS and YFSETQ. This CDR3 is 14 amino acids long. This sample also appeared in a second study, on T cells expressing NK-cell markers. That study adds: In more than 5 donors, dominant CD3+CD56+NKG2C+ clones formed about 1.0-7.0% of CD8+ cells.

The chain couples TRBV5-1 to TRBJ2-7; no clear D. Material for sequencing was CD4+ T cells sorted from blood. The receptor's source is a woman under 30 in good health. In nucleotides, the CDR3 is TGCGCCAGCAGCGAGAGTCCCCCCCTATACGAGCAGTACTTC. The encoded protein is CASSESPPLYEQYF.